A selection of T cell receptor beta chains follows, all from one sample in a study of blood T cells in healthy people across ages. TCRdb re-analysed the 5' RACE reads in MiXCR, keeping a single row per CDR3 protein. In the table there are about 1.1 million distinct CDR3 sequences, less than 45% of which are singletons. The sample comprised blood. These receptors were taken from a man younger than 35 in good health. The CDR3 runs from the conserved cysteine through the conserved F or W. Each record gives: clone size, J gene, V gene, D gene, CDR3 DNA, CDR3 protein. The D gene is left open where the match is weak. Rows give clone size only sometimes, using once, few, many, or a class for an expanded clone.

.	TRBJ1-2	TRBV6-5	.	TGTGCCAGCAGTTACTCGGACAGTCGGGGCTACACCTTC	CASSYSDSRGYTF
few	TRBJ2-1	TRBV4-1	TRBD2	TGCGCCAGCAGCCAGGGGACTAGCCCTACCTACAATGAGCAGTTCTTC	CASSQGTSPTYNEQFF
few	TRBJ2-3	TRBV2	TRBD1	TGTGCCACAAGCTTGGGACAGGAGGCAAGCACAGATACGCAGTATTTT	CATSLGQEASTDTQYF
many	TRBJ2-3	TRBV12-3/TRBV12-4	.	TGTGCCAGCAGCCCTGCCCTGGGACGGAACACAGATACGCAGTATTTT	CASSPALGRNTDTQYF
.	TRBJ2-1	TRBV13	TRBD1	TGTGCCAGCAGCTTAGAGGGGACAGTTTACAATGAGCAGTTCTTC	CASSLEGTVYNEQFF
.	TRBJ2-7	TRBV20-1	.	TGCAGTGCTGACGACGGGACTTCCTACGAGCAGTACTTC	CSADDGTSYEQYF
.	TRBJ2-7	TRBV7-9	TRBD1	TGTGCCAGCAGCTTGGACAGGAACCCCTACAATGAGCAGTACTTC	CASSLDRNPYNEQYF
.	TRBJ1-1	TRBV9	TRBD1	TGTGCCAGCAGCCCACGTAGGGAGACAGGGAAAAACACTGAAGCTTTCTTT	CASSPRRETGKNTEAFF
many	TRBJ2-7	TRBV20-1	.	TGCAGTGCTAGGACAGCCTACGAGCAGTACTTC	CSARTAYEQYF
few	TRBJ2-3	TRBV12-3/TRBV12-4	TRBD2	TGTGCCAGCAGTTTTAGCGGGGGGGTCAGAGATACGCAGTATTTT	CASSFSGGVRDTQYF
few	TRBJ1-1	TRBV27	.	TGTGCCAGCAGTTTAGACCCTACTTGGACTGAAGCTTTCTTT	CASSLDPTWTEAFF
.	TRBJ2-5	TRBV10-3	.	TGTGCCATCAGTGGTTTCAAGGGATTTGAGACCCAGTACTTC	CAISGFKGFETQYF
few	TRBJ1-6	TRBV18	.	TGTGCCAGCTCACCGGGACGGCAGAATTCACCCCTCCACTTT	CASSPGRQNSPLHF
.	TRBJ2-7	TRBV7-2	.	TGTGCCAGCAGCTTTTCTCCGAGCTCCTACAATGAGCAGTACTTC	CASSFSPSSYNEQYF
few	TRBJ1-2	TRBV6-5	.	TGTGCCACCACTCTTGAAGTAACAGGACAGAGGGGCTACACCTTC	CATTLEVTGQRGYTF
.	TRBJ1-1	TRBV9	.	TGTGCCAGCAGCGTAGGAGGCCAGAACACTGAAGCTTTCTTT	CASSVGGQNTEAFF
.	TRBJ1-5	TRBV27	TRBD1	TGTGCCAGCAGTTTATCCCGGGACAGGGGTCGGCCCCAGCATTTT	CASSLSRDRGRPQHF
.	TRBJ1-5	TRBV7-9	.	TGTGCCAGCAGCTCACCTAACCTCGGGGATCAGCCCCAGCATTTT	CASSSPNLGDQPQHF
.	TRBJ1-6	TRBV20-1	TRBD1	TGCAGTGCTAGAGATGGGACAGGGAAATACTCACCCCTCCACTTT	CSARDGTGKYSPLHF
.	TRBJ2-7	TRBV9	.	TGTGCCAGCAGCCCCCGGCAGGGGACCTACAATGAGCAGTACTTC	CASSPRQGTYNEQYF